A selection of T cell receptor beta chains follows, all from one sample in a study of CD8 T cells in ankylosing spondylitis. TCRdb redid the calling of the 5' RACE reads with MiXCR, one entry per CDR3 protein. The table includes around 30,000 distinct CDR3 sequences, approximately 15% detected once. The material sequenced was blood. Every receptor here comes from a male donor with ankylosing spondylitis or in good health (not recorded which). The CDR3 runs from the conserved cysteine through the conserved F or W. A D gene is named only where the DNA matches it firmly. Part of the rows lack a size; the others show once, few, many or a class for expanded clones.

J	V	size	D	DNA	CDR3
TRBJ2-7	TRBV7-9	.	.	TGTGCCAGCAGCCCTGGGGCGTCCGAGCAGTACTTC	CASSPGASEQYF
TRBJ2-2	TRBV12-3/TRBV12-4	.	.	TGTGCCAGCAGTTTAGTGGCGGGCAGGGGGGAGCTGTTTTTT	CASSLVAGRGELFF
TRBJ2-4	TRBV7-8	few	.	TGTGCCAGCAGCCCATCCGGGGGCAACATTCAGTACTTC	CASSPSGGNIQYF
TRBJ2-1	TRBV20-1	.	.	TGCAGTGCTAGGGATTCCGGGCGGGACCCTTACAATGAGCAGTTCTTC	CSARDSGRDPYNEQFF
TRBJ1-4	TRBV15	.	.	TGTGCCACCAATTACGGGATTAATGAAAAACTGTTTTTT	CATNYGINEKLFF
TRBJ2-1	TRBV2	few	TRBD2	TGTGCCACCCAAGGCGGGAGGGCCTACAATGAGCAGTTCTTC	CATQGGRAYNEQFF
TRBJ2-1	TRBV7-9	few	.	TGTGCCAGCAGCCCCCCCGGACAGAGCTACAATGAGCAGTTCTTC	CASSPPGQSYNEQFF
TRBJ2-2	TRBV14	.	.	TGTGCCAGCAGCGGATTGCGCACCGGGGAGCTGTTTTTT	CASSGLRTGELFF
TRBJ2-2	TRBV7-8	few	TRBD2	TGTGCCAGCAACCAAGCGGACGGGAGGACCGGGGAGCTGTTTTTT	CASNQADGRTGELFF
TRBJ2-7	TRBV15	few	.	TGTGCCACCAGCAGAGAACACGGAAGCTCCTACGAGCAGTACTTC	CATSREHGSSYEQYF
TRBJ1-4	TRBV7-9	few	.	TGTGCCAGCAGCTCTAGGACGGGAGGGCAGGAAAAACTGTTTTTT	CASSSRTGGQEKLFF
TRBJ2-3	TRBV7-3	few	TRBD2	TGTGCCAGCAGCTTAACGGGTAGCGGGGGAACAGATACGCAGTATTTT	CASSLTGSGGTDTQYF
TRBJ2-6	TRBV5-5	.	.	TGTGCCAGCAGCTTGGCAGGGGCCGGGGCCAACGTCCTGACTTTC	CASSLAGAGANVLTF
TRBJ2-5	TRBV27	.	.	TGTGCCAGCAGTTTGTGGCTGGGGGAGACCCAGTACTTC	CASSLWLGETQYF
TRBJ2-2	TRBV6-5	.	.	TGTGCCAGCAGTCGGACAGCGAACACCGGGGAGCTGTTTTTT	CASSRTANTGELFF
TRBJ1-4	TRBV15	.	.	TGTGCCACCAGCAGAGATCTAAGTAATGAAAAACTGTTTTTT	CATSRDLSNEKLFF
TRBJ2-5	TRBV6-2/TRBV6-3	.	TRBD2	TGTGCCAGCAGTTACTTAGCGGGGTCCCAGTACTTC	CASSYLAGSQYF
TRBJ1-1	TRBV6-5	few	.	TGTGCCAGCAGGAGGGGACCTGAAGCTTTCTTT	CASRRGPEAFF
TRBJ1-5	TRBV6-1	.	.	TGTGCCAGCATCGGTAAGGGAATGGGCAATCAGCCCCAGCATTTT	CASIGKGMGNQPQHF
TRBJ2-1	TRBV29-1	few	.	TGCAGCGTTCAGGCCTGGGAGGCTAGTGAGCAGTTCTTC	CSVQAWEASEQFF
TRBJ2-2	TRBV6-5	few	TRBD1	TGTGCCAGCAGTTACGACAGGGGAAACACCGGGGAGCTGTTTTTT	CASSYDRGNTGELFF
TRBJ2-1	TRBV20-1	few	.	TGCAGTGTCCCAGCTCCGAATGAGCAGTTCTTC	CSVPAPNEQFF
TRBJ2-3	TRBV7-9	.	.	TGTGCCAGCAGCCGGAAAGCGACAACAGATACGCAGTATTTT	CASSRKATTDTQYF
TRBJ1-1	TRBV28	.	.	TGTGCCAGCAGTTTGCACACTGAAGCTTTCTTT	CASSLHTEAFF
TRBJ2-2	TRBV25-1	.	TRBD2	TGTGCCAGCAGTGACAGCGGGGAAAACACCGGGGAGCTGTTTTTT	CASSDSGENTGELFF
TRBJ2-7	TRBV14	many	TRBD2	TGTGCCAGCAGCCGGACCGGGAGGGTTGAGCAGTACTTC	CASSRTGRVEQYF
TRBJ2-3	TRBV7-2	.	TRBD1	TGTGCCAGCAGCTTAGGGTTGAGGGGGCGGCTAAGCACAGATACGCAGTATTTT	CASSLGLRGRLSTDTQYF
TRBJ2-5	TRBV7-8	few	.	TGTGCCAGCAGCTTAGACAGTACCCACCAAGAGACCCAGTACTTC	CASSLDSTHQETQYF
TRBJ2-1	TRBV27	many	TRBD2	TGTGCCAGCAGTTGGACTAGCGGGGGGGGCAATGAGCAGTTCTTC	CASSWTSGGGNEQFF
TRBJ2-3	TRBV20-1	few	TRBD2	TGCAGTGCTAGAACCGGGACTAGTTTTGGAGATACGCAGTATTTT	CSARTGTSFGDTQYF
TRBJ1-5	TRBV7-2	.	.	TGTGCCAGCAGCTCAGGGCGGGGCGCGGGTCAGCCCCAGCATTTT	CASSSGRGAGQPQHF
TRBJ1-1	TRBV30	.	.	TGTGCCTGGGATAGGGGAAGCGACACTGAAGCTTTCTTT	CAWDRGSDTEAFF
TRBJ2-7	TRBV28	.	TRBD1	TGTGCCAGCAGTCGGACAGGGTTCTACGAGCAGTACTTC	CASSRTGFYEQYF
TRBJ2-7	TRBV7-2	.	.	TGTGCCAGCAGACAAGGAGGGACTTCCTACGAGCAGTACTTC	CASRQGGTSYEQYF
TRBJ2-7	TRBV4-1	few	.	TGCGCCAGCAGCCACCGGGGATACGAGCAGTACTTC	CASSHRGYEQYF
TRBJ2-3	TRBV5-1	few	.	TGCGCCACCAAGCGCGGGTACACAGATACGCAGTATTTT	CATKRGYTDTQYF
TRBJ2-1	TRBV25-1	.	.	TGTGCCAGCAGGGCGACGGAAGCGGGCGGGGCCAATGAGCAGTTCTTC	CASRATEAGGANEQFF
TRBJ1-1	TRBV15	few	.	TGTGCCACCAGCAGAGATCTCTCAGCCTTTGGGACTGAAGCTTTCTTT	CATSRDLSAFGTEAFF
TRBJ2-2	TRBV11-2	few	TRBD2	TGTGCCAGCAGATACTCAGGCCAGCGGGGGACCCAGGAGCTGTTTTTT	CASRYSGQRGTQELFF
TRBJ2-2	TRBV7-3	.	.	TGTGCCAGCAGCTTAACGTCAAACGGGGAGCTGTTTTTT	CASSLTSNGELFF
TRBJ2-2	TRBV29-1	medium-sized	TRBD2	TGCAGCGTTTCCGGGACTAGCGGGAGTGAGGCCGGGGAGCTGTTTTTT	CSVSGTSGSEAGELFF
TRBJ2-3	TRBV10-3	few	TRBD1	TGTGCTGGGACCTCGGACAGGACAGATACGCAGTATTTT	CAGTSDRTDTQYF
TRBJ1-1	TRBV12-3/TRBV12-4	.	TRBD1	TGTGCCAGCAGTCCGGGGTTGACAGGGGGCACTGAAGCTTTCTTT	CASSPGLTGGTEAFF
TRBJ2-1	TRBV28	.	.	TGTGCCAGCAGGGAGGCCAATAAGGGTTATTTCTTC	CASREANKGYFF